This TCR beta chain was sequenced for a study of T cells expressing NK-cell markers. Across the study: According to the study, TCR beta repertoires originated from sorted CD3+CD56+NKG2C+, CD3+CD56+NKG2C- and CD3+CD56-NKG2C+ T cells. Overall study results and limits: Leadership of the CD3+CD56-NKG2C+ fraction also belonged to these clonotypes in four donors. Dominant NKG2C+ clonotypes accounted for about 1.0-8% of CD8+ T cells in six donors.

A word on this clonotype: Antigen unknown.

Germline lookup yields CDR1 KGHDR and CDR2 SFDVKD. This CDR3 contains 16 residues. As the method of synthesis, 5'RACE template switching with UMIs yielded TCR beta cDNA. TCRdb derives one entry per CDR3 protein from the 5' RACE reads, leaving out DNA. The sample holds approximately 550,000 distinct CDR3 sequences. The rearrangement uses TRBV24-1 and TRBJ2-1; TCRdb outputs TRBD1, but without DNA this stays unchecked. This TCR was recovered from a man between 18 and 35 years old in good health. The sequenced sample consisted of blood T cells: a sorted CD56 or NKG2C T cell subset, CD4+ or CD8+ T cells, or bulk PBMC T cells (not recorded which). CDR3 sequence: CATSDFTGTGGNEQFF.